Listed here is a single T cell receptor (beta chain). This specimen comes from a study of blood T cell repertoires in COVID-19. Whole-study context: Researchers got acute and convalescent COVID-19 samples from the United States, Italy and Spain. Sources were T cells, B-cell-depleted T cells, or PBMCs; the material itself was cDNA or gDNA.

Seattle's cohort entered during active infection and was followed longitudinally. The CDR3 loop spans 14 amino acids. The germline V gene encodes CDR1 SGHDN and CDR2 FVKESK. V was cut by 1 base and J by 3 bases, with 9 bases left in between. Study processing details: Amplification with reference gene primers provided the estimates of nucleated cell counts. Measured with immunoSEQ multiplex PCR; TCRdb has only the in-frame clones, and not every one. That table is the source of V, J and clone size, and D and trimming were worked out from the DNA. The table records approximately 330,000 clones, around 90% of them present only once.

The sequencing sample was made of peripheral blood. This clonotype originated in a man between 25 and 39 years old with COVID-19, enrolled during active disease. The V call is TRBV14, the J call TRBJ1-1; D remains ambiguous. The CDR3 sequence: CASSQVNADTEAFF. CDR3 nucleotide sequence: TGTGCCAGCAGCCAAGTTAACGCGGACACTGAAGCTTTCTTT.